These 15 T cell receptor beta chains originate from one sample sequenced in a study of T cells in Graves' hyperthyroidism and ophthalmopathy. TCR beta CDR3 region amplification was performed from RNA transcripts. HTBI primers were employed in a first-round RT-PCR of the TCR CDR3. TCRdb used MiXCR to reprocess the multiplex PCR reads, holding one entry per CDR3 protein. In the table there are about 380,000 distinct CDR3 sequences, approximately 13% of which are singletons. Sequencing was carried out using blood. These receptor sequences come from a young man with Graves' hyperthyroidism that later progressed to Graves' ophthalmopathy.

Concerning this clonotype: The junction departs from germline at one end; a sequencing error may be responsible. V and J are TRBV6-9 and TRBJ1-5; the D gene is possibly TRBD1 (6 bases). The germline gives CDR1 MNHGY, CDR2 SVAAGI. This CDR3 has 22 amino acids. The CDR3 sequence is CVSSYISTLKGGVAYSNQPQHF. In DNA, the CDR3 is TGTGTCAGCAGTTACATATCGACCTTAAAAGGGGGAGTTGCGTATAGCAATCAGCCCCAGCATTTT.

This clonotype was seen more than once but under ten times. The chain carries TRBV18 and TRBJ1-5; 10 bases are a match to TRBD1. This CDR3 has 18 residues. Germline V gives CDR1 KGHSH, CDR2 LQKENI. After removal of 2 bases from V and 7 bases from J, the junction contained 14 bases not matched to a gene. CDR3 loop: CASSPYPTGTGVVQPQHF. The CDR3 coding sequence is TGTGCCAGCTCACCATACCCCACCGGGACAGGGGTTGTCCAGCCCCAGCATTTT.

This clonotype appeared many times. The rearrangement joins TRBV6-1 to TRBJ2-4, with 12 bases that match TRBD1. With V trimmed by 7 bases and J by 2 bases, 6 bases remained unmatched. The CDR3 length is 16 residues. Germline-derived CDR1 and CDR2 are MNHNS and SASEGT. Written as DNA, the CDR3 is TGTGCCAGCAAAGGGACAGGGGGCCTTTCCAAAAACATTCAGTACTTC. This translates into CASKGTGGLSKNIQYF.

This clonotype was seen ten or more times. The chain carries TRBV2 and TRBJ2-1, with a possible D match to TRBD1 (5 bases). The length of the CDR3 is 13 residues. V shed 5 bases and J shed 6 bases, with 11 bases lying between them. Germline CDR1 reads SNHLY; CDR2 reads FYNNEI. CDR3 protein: CASSSRVGNEQFF. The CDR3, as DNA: TGTGCCAGCAGTTCCAGGGTAGGCAATGAGCAGTTCTTC.

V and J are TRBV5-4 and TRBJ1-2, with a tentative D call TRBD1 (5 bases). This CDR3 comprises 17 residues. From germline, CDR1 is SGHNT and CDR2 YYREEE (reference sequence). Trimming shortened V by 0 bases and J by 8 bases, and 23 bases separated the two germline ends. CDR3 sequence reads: CASSLAKRGPGAEGYTF. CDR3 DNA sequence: TGTGCCAGCAGCTTGGCCAAGAGGGGACCAGGTGCGGAGGGCTACACCTTC. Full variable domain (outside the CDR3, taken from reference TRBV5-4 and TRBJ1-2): ETGVTQSPTHLIKTRGQQVTLRCSSQSGHNTVSWYQQALGQGPQFIFQYYREEENGRGNFPPRFSGLQFPNYSSELNVNALELDDSALYLCASSLAKRGPGAEGYTFGSGTRLTVV.

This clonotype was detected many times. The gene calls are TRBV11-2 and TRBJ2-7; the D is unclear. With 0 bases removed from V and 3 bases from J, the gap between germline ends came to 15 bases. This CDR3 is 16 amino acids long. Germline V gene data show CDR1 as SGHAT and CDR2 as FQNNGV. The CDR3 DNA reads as TGTGCCAGCAGCTTAGAAGGATATCCTAAAAACTACGAGCAGTACTTC. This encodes CASSLEGYPKNYEQYF.

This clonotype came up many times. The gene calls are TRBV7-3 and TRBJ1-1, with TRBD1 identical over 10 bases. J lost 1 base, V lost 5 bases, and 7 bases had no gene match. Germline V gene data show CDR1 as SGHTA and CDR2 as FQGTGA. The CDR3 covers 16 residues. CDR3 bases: TGTGCCAGCAGCAAATGGGGGGACAGGGGGAACACTGAAGCTTTCTTT. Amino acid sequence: CASSKWGDRGNTEAFF. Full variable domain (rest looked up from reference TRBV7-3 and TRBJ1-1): GAGVSQTPSNKVTEKGKYVELRCDPISGHTALYWYRQSLGQGPEFLIYFQGTGAADDSGLPNDRFFAVRPEGSVSTLKIQRTERGDSAVYLCASSKWGDRGNTEAFFGQGTRLTVV.

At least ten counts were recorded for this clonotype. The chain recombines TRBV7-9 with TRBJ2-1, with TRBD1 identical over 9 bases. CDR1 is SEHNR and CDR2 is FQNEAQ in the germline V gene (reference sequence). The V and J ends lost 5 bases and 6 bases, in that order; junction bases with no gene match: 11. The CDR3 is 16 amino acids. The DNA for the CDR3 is TGTGCCAGCAGCGCCAAGGGGGACAGGGTTGTCAATGAGCAGTTCTTC. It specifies CASSAKGDRVVNEQFF.

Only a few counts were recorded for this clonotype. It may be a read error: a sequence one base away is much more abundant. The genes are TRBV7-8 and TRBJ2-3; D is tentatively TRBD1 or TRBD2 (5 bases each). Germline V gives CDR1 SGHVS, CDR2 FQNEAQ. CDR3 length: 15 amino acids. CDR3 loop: CASSLGGASIDTQYF. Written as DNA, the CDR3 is TGTGCCAGCAGCTTAGGTGGGGCTAGCATAGATACGCAGTATTTT.

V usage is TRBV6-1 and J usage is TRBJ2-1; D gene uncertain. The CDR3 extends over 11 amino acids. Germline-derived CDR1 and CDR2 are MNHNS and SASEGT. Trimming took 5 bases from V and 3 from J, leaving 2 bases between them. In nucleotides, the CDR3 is TGTGCCAGCAGTATCTACAATGAGCAGTTCTTC. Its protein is CASSIYNEQFF.

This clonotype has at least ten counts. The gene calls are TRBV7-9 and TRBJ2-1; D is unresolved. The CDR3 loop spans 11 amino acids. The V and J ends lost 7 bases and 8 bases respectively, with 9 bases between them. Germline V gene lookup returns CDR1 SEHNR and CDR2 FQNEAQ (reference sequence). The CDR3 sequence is CASNLGYEQFF. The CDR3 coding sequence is TGTGCCAGCAACTTGGGCTATGAGCAGTTCTTC.

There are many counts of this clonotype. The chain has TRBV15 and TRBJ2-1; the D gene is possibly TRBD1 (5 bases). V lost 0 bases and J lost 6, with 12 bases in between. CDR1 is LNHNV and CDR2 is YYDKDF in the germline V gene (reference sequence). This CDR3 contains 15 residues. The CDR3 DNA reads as TGTGCCACCAGCAGAGATCAAGGCCAGGGCAATGAGCAGTTCTTC. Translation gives CATSRDQGQGNEQFF.

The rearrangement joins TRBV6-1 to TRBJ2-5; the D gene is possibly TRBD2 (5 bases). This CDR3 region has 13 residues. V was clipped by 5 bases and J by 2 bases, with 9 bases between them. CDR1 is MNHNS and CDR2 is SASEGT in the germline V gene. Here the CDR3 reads CASSPAVQETQYF. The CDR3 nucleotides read TGTGCCAGCAGTCCAGCGGTTCAAGAGACCCAGTACTTC.

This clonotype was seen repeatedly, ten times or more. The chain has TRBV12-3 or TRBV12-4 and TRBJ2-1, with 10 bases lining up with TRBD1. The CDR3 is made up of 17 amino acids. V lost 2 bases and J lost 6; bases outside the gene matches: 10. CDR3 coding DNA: TGTGCCAGCAGTTTATGGACAGGGGGATTTCGATCCAATGAGCAGTTCTTC. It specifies CASSLWTGGFRSNEQFF.

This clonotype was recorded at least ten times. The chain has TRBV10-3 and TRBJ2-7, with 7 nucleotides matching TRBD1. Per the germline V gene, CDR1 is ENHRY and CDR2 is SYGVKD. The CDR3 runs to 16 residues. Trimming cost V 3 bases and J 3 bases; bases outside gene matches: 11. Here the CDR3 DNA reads TGTGCCATCAGTGACATGAGGGGGCTTATCTACTACGAGCAGTACTTC. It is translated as CAISDMRGLIYYEQYF.